This is a list of T cell receptor beta chains from one sample in a study of cytomegalovirus exposure and HLA in healthy donors. Using immunoSEQ multiplex PCR, the repertoire was profiled, and TCRdb retains in-frame clones only, with some absent. There are some 190,000 clones in the sample; 82% occur only once, and 1.5% lies in the top ten. The sequencing input was PBMCs. These receptors came from a man in his forties in good health and CMV-seronegative. Both conserved end residues are part of each CDR3. The D gene is left open where the match is weak. Expanded clones are given a class, and other clones once, few, many or no size at all.

V	size	J	D	length	DNA	CDR3
TRBV5-1	-	TRBJ1-1	-	14	TGCGCCAGCAGCTTTTCTCCCTCGAACACTGAAGCTTTCTTT	CASSFSPSNTEAFF
TRBV6-6	few	TRBJ2-7	TRBD2	15	TGTGCCAGCAGTTACTCGGGACTAGGATCCTACGAGCAGTACTTC	CASSYSGLGSYEQYF
TRBV30	-	TRBJ2-7	-	12	TGTGCCTGGAGTGTACAGGGTTACGAGCAGTACTTC	CAWSVQGYEQYF
TRBV4-1	-	TRBJ2-7	-	15	TGCGCCAGCAGCCCACTAACAGGGACCCCTATGAGGCAGTACTTC	CASSPLTGTPMRQYF
TRBV18	-	TRBJ1-1	-	19	TGTGCCAGCTCACCCTTACCGACAGCCCAGGGGCCTATGAACACTGAAGCTTTCTTT	CASSPLPTAQGPMNTEAFF
TRBV29-1	-	TRBJ2-5	TRBD2	15	TGCAGCGTGGGAGAGCGGGGGGCCCTCCAAGAGACCCAGTACTTC	CSVGERGALQETQYF
TRBV5-1	-	TRBJ2-5	-	13	TGCGCCAGCAGCTCGACTAGGGGAGAGACCCAGTACTTC	CASSSTRGETQYF
TRBV5-1	few	TRBJ1-1	TRBD1	13	TGCGCCAGCAGCCAGGGGGTGAACACTGAAGCTTTCTTT	CASSQGVNTEAFF
TRBV11-2	-	TRBJ1-1	TRBD1	14	TGTGCCAGCAGCCGAGGGACAGGGGACACTGAAGCTTTCTTT	CASSRGTGDTEAFF
TRBV19	-	TRBJ2-1	-	15	TGTGCCAGTAGTACGGGGACCGTGAAGGGGGATGAGCAGTTCTTC	CASSTGTVKGDEQFF
TRBV7-9	-	TRBJ2-6	-	16	TGTGCCAGCAGCTTTCTTCCCGGCTCTGGGGCCAACGTCCTGACTTTC	CASSFLPGSGANVLTF
TRBV28	once	TRBJ2-7	-	14	TGTGCCAGCAGTTTCTTTAGCGGCTCCTACGAGCAGTACTTC	CASSFFSGSYEQYF
TRBV5-4	few	TRBJ1-2	TRBD1	16	TGTGCCAGCAGTTCGACAGGGCTCCCGCTAATTTGGGGCTACACCTTC	CASSSTGLPLIWGYTF
TRBV11-2	-	TRBJ2-7	TRBD2	15	TGTGCCAGCAGCTTTTTCGGGGGAGGGGTTTACGAGCAGTACTTC	CASSFFGGGVYEQYF
TRBV27	few	TRBJ1-5	-	14	TGTGCCAGCAGTTTTACAGGGTCAGGTCAGCCCCAGCATTTT	CASSFTGSGQPQHF
TRBV29-1	-	TRBJ2-7	-	13	TGCAGCGTTAGGGGCAGGTTCCTCTACGAGCAGTACTTC	CSVRGRFLYEQYF
TRBV7-2	once	TRBJ2-1	-	15	TGTGCCAGCAGGTCCATCACGGGAGCAAACAATGAGCAGTTCTTC	CASRSITGANNEQFF
TRBV5-4	-	TRBJ1-4	-	15	TGTGCCAGCAGCTTGAGGGGGTCTAGTAAGGAAAAACTGTTTTTT	CASSLRGSSKEKLFF
TRBV5-4	-	TRBJ2-3	-	13	TGTGCCAGCAGGTCAGGGTCCACAGATACGCAGTATTTT	CASRSGSTDTQYF
TRBV7-9	-	TRBJ1-2	-	14	TGTGCCAGCAGCACCGCAGGGGCTAACTATGGCTACACCTTC	CASSTAGANYGYTF
TRBV28	-	TRBJ1-5	-	14	TGTGCCAGCAGCTCAGGGGAGTCCAATCAGCCCCAGCATTTT	CASSSGESNQPQHF
TRBV11-3	few	TRBJ2-4	-	14	TGTGCCAGCGGAATCACAGGGGCCAAAAACATTCAGTACTTC	CASGITGAKNIQYF